This passage covers 6 T cell receptor beta chains from one sample sequenced in a study of blood T cell repertoires in COVID-19. TCRdb's table, derived via immunoSEQ multiplex PCR, lists solely in-frame clones and lacks some. The data hold roughly 200,000 clones, with about four fifths observed a single time. The source material was peripheral blood. These receptors originate from a woman between 40 and 50 years old with COVID-19, enrolled during active disease.

The chain employs TRBV6-5 and TRBJ1-5; D is ambiguous. Trimming shortened V by 8 bases and J by 4 bases, and 18 bases separated the two germline ends. CDR1 MNHEY and CDR2 SVGAGI come from the germline V gene. The CDR3 has 15 residues. The CDR3 region is CASAGVPATNQPQHF. Here the CDR3 DNA reads TGTGCCAGCGCGGGCGTTCCGGCCACGAATCAGCCCCAGCATTTT.

The chain has TRBV6-1 and TRBJ1-3; D remains unclear. The V end was cut by 2 bases, the J end by 0 bases, with 8 bases between. CDR1 is MNHNS, CDR2 SASEGT, per germline. The CDR3 runs 15 residues. CDR3 nucleotides: TGTGCCAGCAGTGAAATGTGGAGCTCTGGAAACACCATATATTTT. This encodes CASSEMWSSGNTIYF.

This clone was seen a handful of times. The gene calls are TRBV30 and TRBJ2-7, with D possibly being TRBD1 (8 bases). The CDR3 is made up of 14 amino acids. Germline loops: CDR1 GTSNPN, CDR2 SVGIG (reference sequence). The V end was cut by 3 bases, the J end by 6 bases, with 18 bases between. The CDR3 DNA is TGTGCCTGGAGAACTCGACAGGGGAGGGGCGAGCAGTACTTC. Translating it yields CAWRTRQGRGEQYF.

V and J are TRBV15 and TRBJ2-7; possibly TRBD1 for D (7 bases). CDR3 size: 13 residues. CDR1 is LNHNV and CDR2 is YYDKDF in the germline V gene (reference sequence). The ends were cut back, 3 bases at V and 6 bases at J, with 12 bases in the middle. CDR3 nucleotide sequence: TGTGCCACCAGCAGTGTCCAGGGGGGCGAGCAGTACTTC. Residues: CATSSVQGGEQYF.

This rearrangement joins TRBV5-6 to TRBJ2-5, with 10 bases that match TRBD2. This CDR3 comprises 15 residues. CDR1 and CDR2 (germline): SGHDT, YYEEEE. With V trimmed by 1 base and J by 2 bases, 2 bases remained unmatched. CDR3 bases: TGTGCCAGCAGCTTGAGGACTAGCGGACAAGAGACCCAGTACTTC. It encodes CASSLRTSGQETQYF.

This clone was detected a few times. The chain uses TRBV18 and TRBJ2-1, with TRBD2 matching over 11 bases. Germline V gene data show CDR1 as KGHSH and CDR2 as LQKENI. This CDR3 is built from 15 residues. The junction had 2 bases not matched to a gene; V was cut back by 2 bases and J by 5 bases. Here the CDR3 reads CASSPGSGRDNEQFF. The CDR3 bases are TGTGCCAGCTCACCAGGTAGCGGGAGGGACAATGAGCAGTTCTTC.